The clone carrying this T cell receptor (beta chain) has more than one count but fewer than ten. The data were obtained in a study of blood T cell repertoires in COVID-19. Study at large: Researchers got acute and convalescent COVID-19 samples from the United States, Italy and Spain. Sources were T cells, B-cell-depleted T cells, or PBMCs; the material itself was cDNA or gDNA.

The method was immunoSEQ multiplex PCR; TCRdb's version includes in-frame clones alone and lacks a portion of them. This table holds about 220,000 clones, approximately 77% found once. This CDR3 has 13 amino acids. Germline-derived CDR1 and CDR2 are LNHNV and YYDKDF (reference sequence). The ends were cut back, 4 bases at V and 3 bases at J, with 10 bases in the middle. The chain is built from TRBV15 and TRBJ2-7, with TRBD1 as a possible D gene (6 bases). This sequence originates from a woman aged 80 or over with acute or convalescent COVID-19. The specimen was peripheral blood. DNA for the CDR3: TGTGCCACCAGCAAGGAACAGGGCTACGAGCAGTACTTC. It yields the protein CATSKEQGYEQYF.